What follows are 8 T cell receptor beta chains derived from one specimen sequenced in a study of identical twins (dated by TCRdb to about 2016). Libraries were made using 5' RACE. The data were produced on an Illumina HiSeq 2000. TCRdb applied fastp at Q25 and MiXCR to the public reads, then kept only in-frame beta chains. Merged by CDR3 protein, the rows form single entries marked with the most common genes and DNA. The sample table records 300,000 to 400,000 distinct CDR3 sequences; 12% of these occur just once. The top ten clones comprise around 7.8% of the sample. A further study also used this sample, focusing on yellow fever vaccine responses in identical twins.

Input material: CD8+ T cells sorted from blood. The receptors shown here come from a woman aged 18-29 years in good health.

The table lists this clonotype with a few counts. V is TRBV7-8 and J is TRBJ2-7, with 12 bases fitting TRBD1. The CDR3 runs 13 residues. In germline, CDR1 is SGHVS, CDR2 FQNEAQ. CDR3 nucleotide sequence: TGTGCCAGCAGCTTATTAGGGGGACAGGGGGCGCGGGTC. Translation gives CASSLLGGQGARV.

V gene TRBV15 combines with J gene TRBJ2-1, with 8 nucleotides matching TRBD2. V shed 8 bases, J shed 3 bases, and the junction held 6 bases outside the gene matches. The germline CDR1 and CDR2 sequences are LNHNV and YYDKDF (reference sequence). The CDR3 is 14 amino acids. CDR3 DNA sequence: TGTGCCACCGGGGCGGGGGGTTTCTACAATGAGCAGTTCTTC. The encoded protein is CATGAGGFYNEQFF.

This clonotype was found a few times. The V gene is TRBV4-1, the J gene TRBJ1-4; D unresolved. With 0 bases removed from V and 8 bases from J, the gap between germline ends came to 10 bases. Germline CDR1 is MGHRA and CDR2 is YSYEKL. CDR3 length: 14 amino acids. The CDR3 DNA reads TGCGCCAGCAGCCAAGAGGAGCCTGGAGAAAAACTGTTTTTT. This encodes CASSQEEPGEKLFF.

The V and J genes are TRBV28 and TRBJ2-5; tentative D call: TRBD1 (6 bases). CDR3 length: 15 amino acids. Germline CDR1 reads MDHEN; CDR2 reads SYDVKM. V was cut by 8 bases and J by 5 bases, with 21 bases left in between. DNA for the CDR3: TGTGCCAGCCTCGAGGACAGTGTCTTCGAGGAGACCCAGTACTTC. Protein product: CASLEDSVFEETQYF.

This clonotype turned up a few times. This chain joins TRBV12-3 or TRBV12-4 and TRBJ2-7; TRBD1 is a possible D gene (5 bases). V shed 6 bases and J shed 1 base, with 7 bases lying between them. The CDR3 consists of 12 residues. The CDR3 DNA reads TGTGCCAGCAGCAGGGTGTCCTACGAGCAGTACTTC. It translates to CASSRVSYEQYF.

This clonotype has just a few counts. V is TRBV4-1 and J is TRBJ2-1; a possible D gene is TRBD2 (5 bases). Germline loops: CDR1 MGHRA, CDR2 YSYEKL. Trimming took 0 bases from V and 0 from J, leaving 12 bases between them. The CDR3 spans 17 residues. The CDR3 loop reads CASSQDRIAISYNEQFF. CDR3 nucleotide sequence: TGCGCCAGCAGCCAAGACCGAATAGCGATCTCCTACAATGAGCAGTTCTTC.

The CDR3 sequence is CSATPLAGAPGEQFF. The CDR3 DNA sequence: TGCAGTGCAACCCCCCTAGCGGGAGCCCCGGGTGAGCAGTTCTTC. The chain has TRBV20-1 and TRBJ2-1; 10 bases are shared with TRBD2. Germline CDR1 is DFQATT and CDR2 is SNEGSKA (reference sequence). The CDR3 extends over 15 amino acids. V trimming: 6 bases; J trimming: 9 bases; junction bases outside the gene matches: 14.

Written as DNA, the CDR3 is TGTGCCACCAGTGACCCGACAGTTGTCCAAGAGACCCAGTACTTC. Encoded protein: CATSDPTVVQETQYF. This chain connects TRBV24-1 to TRBJ2-5; D perhaps matches TRBD1 (5 bases). This CDR3 spans 15 amino acids. Germline V lookup: CDR1 KGHDR, CDR2 SFDVKD. The ends were cut back, 4 bases at V and 1 base at J, with 12 bases in the middle.